A single sample is the source of the 22 T cell receptor beta chains below, sequenced in a study of regulatory T cells in long-lasting Graves disease. Time point meaning: newly diagnosed GD, antithyroid drugs for less than 3 months. Isolated PBMC RNA provided the starting material for the TCR library. CDR3 regions were amplified by Arm-PCR using iRepertoire HTBI primers to build TCR beta libraries. TCRdb fed the multiplex PCR reads into MiXCR, producing one record per CDR3 protein. The table shows 450,000 to 650,000 distinct CDR3 sequences, with roughly 15% occurring only once. These sequences were also reported in another study, on T cells in Graves' hyperthyroidism and ophthalmopathy.

The input for sequencing was peripheral blood mononuclear cells (PBMCs), taken at new diagnosis, from a patient treated with antithyroid drugs. Receptors originate from a woman aged 35 to 60 with Graves disease.

This clonotype was detected a few times. This chain links TRBV20-1 with TRBJ2-4, with TRBD1 matching 11 bases. Looked up from germline, CDR1 is DFQATT and CDR2 is SNEGSKA (reference sequence). The J segment lost 6 bases and the V segment lost 6 bases, leaving 7 bases of the junction unmatched. This CDR3 has 14 residues. The DNA for the CDR3 is TGCAGTGCCCCGACCGGGACAGGGGGAAACATTCAGTACTTC. As protein: CSAPTGTGGNIQYF.

This clonotype was seen more than once but under ten times. With a much larger clone just one base away, this may be a read error. The chain employs TRBV11-2 and TRBJ1-2; TRBD1 matches at 7 bases. Germline lookup yields CDR1 SGHAT and CDR2 FQNNGV. V was clipped by 4 bases and J by 3 bases; unmatched bases: 2. The CDR3 has 13 residues. Here the CDR3 DNA reads TGTGCCAGCAGCTCGGGACAGTACTATGGCTACACCTTC. Translating gives CASSSGQYYGYTF.

This clonotype was observed at least ten times. J is TRBJ1-1 and V is TRBV11-1; possibly TRBD1 for D (6 bases). The germline V gene encodes CDR1 SGHAT and CDR2 FQDESV (reference sequence). This CDR3 comprises 15 residues. V was shortened by 1 base and J by 0 bases, with 9 bases between the two germline ends. CDR3 coding DNA: TGTGCCAGCAGCTTAGGCGGGACACTGAACACTGAAGCTTTCTTT. Translated, it gives CASSLGGTLNTEAFF.

The CDR3 spells CASSFGQRTNEQFF. CDR3 DNA: TGCGCCAGCAGCTTTGGTCAAAGGACGAATGAGCAGTTCTTC. The J gene is TRBJ2-1, the V gene TRBV5-1, with D unresolved. Germline-derived CDR1 and CDR2 are SGHRS and YFSETQ. The CDR3 spans 14 residues. The V end lost 2 bases, the J end lost 7 bases, and 13 bases lay between the germline ends.

This clonotype has a handful of counts. V usage is TRBV9 and J usage is TRBJ2-7, with D perhaps matching TRBD1 (7 bases). V lost 3 bases and J lost 6, with 19 bases in between. Germline V CDR1 and CDR2: SGDLS, YYNGEE. This CDR3 contains 15 residues. The CDR3 nucleotides read TGTGCCAGCAGCGAGGAGGGGACAGCTCCTTCCGAGCAGTACTTC. The encoded protein is CASSEEGTAPSEQYF.

V gene TRBV28 combines with J gene TRBJ1-1; no definite D call. The CDR3 is 12 residues long. Deletions cut 1 base from V and 7 bases from J, with 7 bases between. Germline values: CDR1 MDHEN, CDR2 SYDVKM. This chain's CDR3 is CASSLSQIEAFF. The CDR3 DNA reads TGTGCCAGCAGTTTATCGCAAATTGAAGCTTTCTTT.

The chain uses TRBV19 and TRBJ1-5; a possible D gene is TRBD1 (6 bases). V lost 3 bases and J lost 4, with 22 bases in between. The germline CDR1 and CDR2 sequences are LNHDA and SQIVND (reference sequence). The CDR3 totals 18 residues. CDR3 DNA: TGTGCCAGTAGTATTGGGGGGGTGGGGGCTCCCCTAAATCAGCCCCAGCATTTT. This encodes CASSIGGVGAPLNQPQHF. The entire variable domain, with the rest obtained from reference TRBV19 and TRBJ1-5, is as follows: DGGITQSPKYLFRKEGQNVTLSCEQNLNHDAMYWYRQDPGQGLRLIYYSQIVNDFQKGDIAEGYSVSREKKESFPLTVTSAQKNPTAFYLCASSIGGVGAPLNQPQHFGDGTRLSIL.

This clonotype has ten or more counts. The chain joins TRBV3-1 to TRBJ2-5; D gene uncertain. The germline gives CDR1 LGHDT, CDR2 YNNKEL (reference sequence). V gave up 1 base and J gave up 4 bases, with 7 bases separating them. The CDR3 has 13 amino acids. The CDR3 coding sequence is TGTGCCAGCAGCCAAGTTTCAGGAGAGACCCAGTACTTC. It translates to CASSQVSGETQYF.

This clonotype was detected only a few times. This chain joins TRBV29-1 and TRBJ1-3, with no clear D. The germline V gene has CDR1 SQVTM and CDR2 ANQGSEA. The CDR3 spans 15 residues. The V end lost 0 bases, the J end lost 4 bases, and 13 bases lay between the germline ends. The DNA of the CDR3 is TGCAGCGTTGAAGAAGTTCGGTGGGGAGGAAACACCATATATTTT. Translated: CSVEEVRWGGNTIYF.

V is TRBV24-1 and J is TRBJ2-2; D could derive from TRBD1 or TRBD2 (5 bases each). CDR1 is KGHDR, CDR2 SFDVKD, per germline. With 5 bases removed from V and 1 base from J, the gap between germline ends came to 19 bases. The length of the CDR3 is 18 residues. The CDR3 nucleotides are TGTGCCACCAGTGCCGGGGACCACCGAGGGTTGAACACCGGGGAGCTGTTTTTT. Amino acid sequence: CATSAGDHRGLNTGELFF.

This clonotype was seen ten or more times. The V call is TRBV12-3 or TRBV12-4, the J call TRBJ2-2; D call uncertain. Trimming stripped 4 bases from V and 2 bases from J, with 11 bases between. The CDR3 is 15 amino acids. Written as DNA, the CDR3 is TGTGCCAGCAGTTCCCGCTGGAGTAACACCGGGGAGCTGTTTTTT. It yields the protein CASSSRWSNTGELFF.

A note on this clonotype: A much larger clone differs from this one at a single base, so this may be a read error. The V call is TRBV9, the J call TRBJ2-7; D possibly corresponds to TRBD2 (5 bases). CDR1 is SGDLS and CDR2 is YYNGEE in the germline V gene. This CDR3 comprises 15 residues. DNA for the CDR3: TGTGCCAGCGGCGTATCATACGGACTCATCTACGAGCAGTACTTC. The encoded protein is CASGVSYGLIYEQYF.

This clonotype was detected a few times. The J gene is TRBJ2-3, the V gene TRBV10-1, with D possibly TRBD2 on 6 matching bases. V shed 9 bases and J shed 6 bases, with 19 bases lying between them. This CDR3 comprises 14 residues. From germline, CDR1 is WNHNN and CDR2 SYGVQD (reference sequence). The CDR3 sequence is CARGAREVSDTQYF. The CDR3 DNA reads TGCGCCAGAGGAGCCAGGGAGGTTTCGGATACGCAGTATTTT.

The chain employs TRBV7-6 and TRBJ2-2; D gene ambiguous. CDR3 size: 17 residues. The germline V gene encodes CDR1 SGHVS and CDR2 FNYEAQ. V was trimmed by 2 bases and J by 3 bases, leaving 16 bases between them. The CDR3 sequence is CASSLPGISADTGELFF. The CDR3 DNA reads TGTGCCAGCAGCTTACCTGGAATTTCGGCCGACACCGGGGAGCTGTTTTTT.

This clonotype occurred many times. The chain joins TRBV6-1 to TRBJ2-3; possibly TRBD2 for D (7 bases). CDR3 length equals 12 residues. Trimming took off 8 bases at V and 6 bases at J, with 12 bases between the two ends. Per germline, CDR1 MNHNS and CDR2 SASEGT. The CDR3 here is CASGGASDTQYF. The CDR3 region has the DNA TGTGCCAGCGGGGGGGCTTCCGATACGCAGTATTTT.

As for this clonotype: This may be a read error: a much more frequent sequence differs by one nucleotide. This rearrangement joins TRBV2 to TRBJ2-3; 9 bases align to TRBD1. The CDR3 has 15 residues. Germline CDR1 reads SNHLY; CDR2 reads FYNNEI. CDR3 amino acids: CASSDMGQGTDTRYF. The CDR3 DNA sequence: TGTGCCAGCAGTGATATGGGACAGGGCACAGATACGCGGTATTTT.

With respect to this clonotype: A much larger clonotype is one base distant, so this may be a read error. The chain carries TRBV7-8 and TRBJ1-5; TRBD1 agrees at 7 bases. From germline, CDR1 is SGHVS and CDR2 FQNEAQ. The CDR3 sequence is 16 residues long. The CDR3 protein is CAGSLAPRGGNQPQHF. Here the CDR3 DNA reads TGTGCCGGCAGCTTAGCTCCCAGGGGGGGCAATCAGCCCCAGCATTTT.

V and J are TRBV20-1 and TRBJ2-2; D is perhaps TRBD2 (7 bases). The CDR3 is 15 amino acids. Germline V gene sequence: CDR1 DFQATT, CDR2 SNEGSKA (reference sequence). The V gene lost 0 bases and the J gene lost 7 bases, with 15 bases spanning the gap. CDR3 amino acids: CSARDQWGGYGELFF. As DNA, the CDR3 is TGCAGTGCTAGAGATCAGTGGGGGGGCTACGGGGAGCTGTTTTTT.

The sample holds a few counts of this clonotype. This sequence joins TRBV25-1 and TRBJ2-1; either TRBD1 or TRBD2 may fit D (5 bases each). V gave up 1 base and J gave up 2 bases, with 12 bases separating them. Germline V gene lookup returns CDR1 MGHDK and CDR2 SYGVNS. There are 16 residues in the CDR3. The DNA of the CDR3 is TGTGCCAGCAGTGAATTCGGGACGTGGACCTACAATGAGCAGTTCTTC. Its protein product is CASSEFGTWTYNEQFF. The full variable domain, with the rest looked up from reference TRBV25-1 and TRBJ2-1, is EADIYQTPRYLVIGTGKKITLECSQTMGHDKMYWYQQDPGMELHLIHYSYGVNSTEKGDLSSESTVSRIRTEHFPLTLESARPSHTSQYLCASSEFGTWTYNEQFFGPGTRLTVL.

This clonotype has at least ten counts. The chain uses TRBV12-3 or TRBV12-4 and TRBJ1-5, with D possibly TRBD1 on 5 matching bases. V lost 4 bases to trimming and J lost 1 base, with 8 bases between them. The CDR3 runs to 14 residues. CDR3 sequence: CASSSPGSNQPQHF. Written as DNA, the CDR3 is TGTGCCAGCAGTTCGCCAGGGAGCAATCAGCCCCAGCATTTT.

This clonotype was seen a few times. This chain connects TRBV10-2 to TRBJ1-6; maybe TRBD1 (5 bases). V lost 3 bases and J 12 bases, leaving 15 bases between the germline ends. The CDR3 length is 14 residues. In germline, CDR1 is WSHSY, CDR2 SAAADI. The CDR3 nucleotides read TGCGCCAGCAGTGAATGGGACTTGACGAAACCCCTCCACTTT. This encodes CASSEWDLTKPLHF.

This clonotype was picked up many times. The gene calls are TRBV30 and TRBJ2-3; D may be TRBD1 (6 bases). This CDR3 comprises 13 residues. CDR1 is GTSNPN and CDR2 is SVGIG in the germline V gene (reference sequence). The V end lost 4 bases, the J end lost 1 base, and 9 bases lay between the germline ends. Here the CDR3 reads CAWMSGGTDTQYF. The CDR3 region has the DNA TGTGCCTGGATGTCAGGGGGCACAGATACGCAGTATTTT.